A selection of T cell receptor beta chains follows, all from one sample in a study of shared clonotypes between healthy human individuals. Sequencing used immunoSEQ multiplex PCR; TCRdb keeps in-frame clones, though not all of them. The sample has around 440,000 clones; roughly three quarters are singletons. The sample consisted of PBMCs. These receptors were obtained from a woman in her 40s in good health. Some clones in this sample may be carry-over from other donors' samples. Both conserved end residues are part of each CDR3. Each record gives: clone size, J gene, V gene, D gene, CDR3 protein, CDR3 DNA. The D gene is left open where the match is weak. The size entry is marked missing in some rows and otherwise reads once, few, many or a size class.

clone_size: few
j_call: TRBJ1-1
v_call: TRBV4-2
d_call: .
cdr3_aa: CASSQGTGRWTEAFF
cdr3_nt: TGTGCCAGCAGCCAAGGAACGGGTCGATGGACTGAAGCTTTCTTT

clone_size: .
j_call: TRBJ2-7
v_call: TRBV29-1
d_call: TRBD2
cdr3_aa: CSVVSSGRSHREQYF
cdr3_nt: TGCAGCGTTGTGAGTAGCGGGAGGTCCCATAGGGAGCAGTACTTC

clone_size: .
j_call: TRBJ2-2
v_call: TRBV2
d_call: .
cdr3_aa: CASSEGRVGTGELFF
cdr3_nt: TGTGCCAGCAGTGAAGGGCGGGTAGGGACCGGGGAGCTGTTTTTT

clone_size: .
j_call: TRBJ2-2
v_call: TRBV6-1
d_call: TRBD2
cdr3_aa: CASSSLAGADGELFF
cdr3_nt: TGTGCCAGCAGTTCCCTAGCGGGAGCGGACGGGGAGCTGTTTTTT

clone_size: many
j_call: TRBJ2-3
v_call: TRBV5-1
d_call: .
cdr3_aa: CASSVLDSTSTDTQYF
cdr3_nt: TGCGCCAGCAGCGTACTGGATTCTACTAGCACAGATACGCAGTATTTT

clone_size: .
j_call: TRBJ2-1
v_call: TRBV30
d_call: .
cdr3_aa: CAWSSGGSSYNEQFF
cdr3_nt: TGTGCCTGGAGTAGTGGGGGGAGCTCCTACAATGAGCAGTTCTTC

clone_size: .
j_call: TRBJ1-2
v_call: TRBV5-4
d_call: TRBD1
cdr3_aa: CASSLGLTGDYGYTF
cdr3_nt: TGTGCCAGCAGCTTGGGCCTGACAGGGGACTATGGCTACACCTTC

clone_size: .
j_call: TRBJ2-1
v_call: TRBV4-1
d_call: TRBD1
cdr3_aa: CASSQNPIGQVLYNEQFF
cdr3_nt: TGCGCCAGCAGCCAAAACCCAATAGGACAGGTCCTTTACAATGAGCAGTTCTTC

clone_size: few
j_call: TRBJ2-3
v_call: TRBV5-1
d_call: TRBD2
cdr3_aa: CASSLASSGTISTDTQYF
cdr3_nt: TGCGCCAGCAGCTTGGCGTCTAGCGGGACCATTAGCACAGATACGCAGTATTTT

clone_size: .
j_call: TRBJ2-1
v_call: TRBV30
d_call: .
cdr3_aa: CAWSALASYNEQFF
cdr3_nt: TGTGCCTGGAGTGCTCTAGCGTCCTACAATGAGCAGTTCTTC

clone_size: .
j_call: TRBJ2-1
v_call: TRBV7-3
d_call: .
cdr3_aa: CASSRTSSLYDEQFF
cdr3_nt: TGTGCCAGCAGCCGGACCAGCTCCCTTTACGATGAGCAGTTCTTC

clone_size: .
j_call: TRBJ2-1
v_call: TRBV18
d_call: .
cdr3_aa: CASSPRGSSYNEQFF
cdr3_nt: TGTGCCAGCTCACCAAGGGGGAGCTCCTACAATGAGCAGTTCTTC

clone_size: .
j_call: TRBJ2-7
v_call: TRBV5-4
d_call: .
cdr3_aa: CASSKQGYALHEQYF
cdr3_nt: TGTGCCAGCAGCAAACAGGGTTACGCCCTCCACGAGCAGTACTTC

clone_size: .
j_call: TRBJ1-1
v_call: TRBV28
d_call: .
cdr3_aa: CASSFPWNTEAFF
cdr3_nt: TGTGCCAGCAGTTTTCCGTGGAACACTGAAGCTTTCTTT

clone_size: .
j_call: TRBJ2-5
v_call: TRBV11-2
d_call: .
cdr3_aa: CASSASRVSETQYF
cdr3_nt: TGTGCCAGCAGCGCTTCCAGGGTGTCGGAGACCCAGTACTTC

clone_size: few
j_call: TRBJ2-2
v_call: TRBV9
d_call: TRBD2
cdr3_aa: CASSIRTSGISNTGELFF
cdr3_nt: TGTGCCAGCAGCATCCGGACTAGCGGGATATCGAACACCGGGGAGCTGTTTTTT

clone_size: .
j_call: TRBJ1-2
v_call: TRBV27
d_call: .
cdr3_aa: CASSAVRGSLYGYTF
cdr3_nt: TGTGCCAGCAGTGCCGTCAGGGGAAGCCTCTATGGCTACACCTTC

clone_size: .
j_call: TRBJ2-3
v_call: TRBV7-2
d_call: TRBD1
cdr3_aa: CASSFLRQGGTDTQYF
cdr3_nt: TGTGCCAGCAGCTTCCTCCGACAGGGCGGCACAGATACGCAGTATTTT

clone_size: .
j_call: TRBJ2-5
v_call: TRBV30
d_call: TRBD1
cdr3_aa: CAWSGGQGAPETQYF
cdr3_nt: TGTGCCTGGAGTGGGGGACAGGGGGCGCCGGAGACCCAGTACTTC

clone_size: .
j_call: TRBJ1-1
v_call: TRBV28
d_call: .
cdr3_aa: CASSGPTKVYF
cdr3_nt: TGTGCCAGTTCAGGGCCCACTAAGGTCTACTTT

clone_size: .
j_call: TRBJ2-3
v_call: TRBV5-4
d_call: TRBD2
cdr3_aa: CASRTLAESTDTQYF
cdr3_nt: TGTGCCAGCAGGACACTAGCGGAAAGCACAGATACGCAGTATTTT

clone_size: .
j_call: TRBJ1-1
v_call: TRBV9
d_call: .
cdr3_aa: CASSLNRATEAFF
cdr3_nt: TGTGCCAGCAGCCTTAACAGAGCCACTGAAGCTTTCTTT

clone_size: .
j_call: TRBJ1-5
v_call: TRBV28
d_call: .
cdr3_aa: CASSAGGAWSNQPQHF
cdr3_nt: TGTGCCAGCAGCGCCGGGGGGGCCTGGAGCAATCAGCCCCAGCATTTT

clone_size: .
j_call: TRBJ2-2
v_call: TRBV7-9
d_call: TRBD1
cdr3_aa: CASSYSRDRGTGELFF
cdr3_nt: TGTGCCAGCAGCTACTCCCGGGACAGGGGGACCGGGGAGCTGTTTTTT

clone_size: .
j_call: TRBJ2-4
v_call: TRBV6-5
d_call: TRBD2
cdr3_aa: CASSYSRLAGYIQYF
cdr3_nt: TGTGCCAGCAGTTACTCGAGACTAGCGGGATACATTCAGTACTTC

clone_size: .
j_call: TRBJ1-1
v_call: TRBV7-3
d_call: .
cdr3_aa: CASSLYAENTEAFF
cdr3_nt: TGTGCCAGCAGCTTATACGCAGAGAACACTGAAGCTTTCTTT

clone_size: many
j_call: TRBJ2-1
v_call: TRBV5-6
d_call: TRBD1
cdr3_aa: CAQADFGQASYNEQFF
cdr3_nt: TGTGCCCAAGCTGATTTCGGACAGGCCTCCTACAATGAGCAGTTCTTC

clone_size: .
j_call: TRBJ1-1
v_call: TRBV30
d_call: .
cdr3_aa: CAWSVRVYDTEAFF
cdr3_nt: TGTGCCTGGAGTGTTAGGGTATACGACACTGAAGCTTTCTTT

clone_size: .
j_call: TRBJ2-5
v_call: TRBV2
d_call: .
cdr3_aa: CASSPGRETQYF
cdr3_nt: TGTGCCAGCAGCCCGGGGAGGGAGACCCAGTACTTC

clone_size: .
j_call: TRBJ1-2
v_call: TRBV6-1
d_call: .
cdr3_aa: CASSGPANNYGYTF
cdr3_nt: TGTGCCAGCAGTGGCCCAGCTAACAACTATGGCTACACCTTC

clone_size: .
j_call: TRBJ2-1
v_call: TRBV7-9
d_call: TRBD2
cdr3_aa: CASSLAGTSGTQFF
cdr3_nt: TGTGCCAGCAGCTTAGCGGGGACTAGCGGGACTCAATTCTTC

clone_size: .
j_call: TRBJ2-7
v_call: TRBV5-6
d_call: TRBD2
cdr3_aa: CASSWGLGIEQYF
cdr3_nt: TGTGCCAGCAGCTGGGGACTAGGGATCGAGCAGTACTTC

clone_size: .
j_call: TRBJ2-7
v_call: TRBV7-2
d_call: TRBD2
cdr3_aa: CASSFLSGSSYEQYF
cdr3_nt: TGTGCCAGCAGCTTCCTTAGCGGGAGCTCCTACGAGCAGTACTTC

clone_size: .
j_call: TRBJ2-1
v_call: TRBV14
d_call: .
cdr3_aa: CASSHLREPYNEQFF
cdr3_nt: TGTGCCAGCAGCCACCTTAGGGAACCTTACAATGAGCAGTTCTTC

clone_size: .
j_call: TRBJ2-7
v_call: TRBV29-1
d_call: .
cdr3_aa: CSVTSEDSYEQYF
cdr3_nt: TGCAGCGTCACCTCGGAAGACTCCTACGAGCAGTACTTC

clone_size: .
j_call: TRBJ2-4
v_call: TRBV7-2
d_call: .
cdr3_aa: CASSLAGLAKNIQYF
cdr3_nt: TGTGCCAGCAGCTTAGCAGGCCTAGCCAAAAACATTCAGTACTTC

clone_size: .
j_call: TRBJ2-1
v_call: TRBV30
d_call: TRBD1
cdr3_aa: CAWSGQDNFGLAFVQFF
cdr3_nt: TGTGCCTGGAGCGGACAGGATAATTTCGGGCTAGCCTTCGTTCAGTTCTTC

clone_size: .
j_call: TRBJ2-1
v_call: TRBV9
d_call: TRBD2
cdr3_aa: CASSVGLAGGPYNEQFF
cdr3_nt: TGTGCCAGCAGCGTAGGTCTAGCGGGAGGGCCCTACAATGAGCAGTTCTTC

clone_size: .
j_call: TRBJ1-1
v_call: TRBV19
d_call: TRBD1
cdr3_aa: CASSGGTGGTEAFF
cdr3_nt: TGTGCCAGTAGTGGGGGGACAGGGGGCACTGAAGCTTTCTTT

clone_size: .
j_call: TRBJ2-1
v_call: TRBV4-2
d_call: TRBD1
cdr3_aa: CASSQEGRGWDEQFF
cdr3_nt: TGTGCCAGCAGCCAAGAGGGCAGGGGGTGGGATGAGCAGTTCTTC

clone_size: once
j_call: TRBJ1-1
v_call: TRBV5-1
d_call: .
cdr3_aa: CASSSRTENTEAFF
cdr3_nt: TGCGCCAGCAGTTCACGAACAGAGAACACTGAAGCTTTCTTT

clone_size: .
j_call: TRBJ2-3
v_call: TRBV6-6
d_call: .
cdr3_aa: CASRTAGPSTGTRYF
cdr3_nt: TGTGCCAGCAGGACCGCGGGGCCATCCACAGGTACGCGGTATTTT

clone_size: .
j_call: TRBJ2-7
v_call: TRBV5-5
d_call: TRBD1
cdr3_aa: CASSRDRAYEQYF
cdr3_nt: TGTGCCAGCAGCCGGGACAGGGCCTACGAGCAGTACTTC

clone_size: .
j_call: TRBJ2-5
v_call: TRBV7-8
d_call: TRBD1
cdr3_aa: CASSLRTGGWSETQYF
cdr3_nt: TGTGCCAGCAGCCTACGGACAGGGGGGTGGTCAGAGACCCAGTACTTC

clone_size: .
j_call: TRBJ2-7
v_call: TRBV18
d_call: TRBD2
cdr3_aa: CASSPLAGDSYEQYF
cdr3_nt: TGTGCCAGCTCACCATTAGCGGGGGACTCCTACGAGCAGTACTTC

clone_size: .
j_call: TRBJ2-7
v_call: TRBV7-2
d_call: .
cdr3_aa: CASSLEGAGMLGEQYF
cdr3_nt: TGTGCCAGCAGCTTAGAAGGCGCGGGAATGTTGGGCGAGCAGTACTTC